This section outlines one T cell receptor beta chain sequence together with its context. The antigen remains unidentified. MiXCR was run by TCRdb on the RT-PCR reads, yielding one entry per CDR3 protein. Of about 570,000 distinct CDR3 sequences in the sample, roughly 10% are singletons; the top ten hold around 9.6%. This entry belongs to a study of response to subunit inactivated influenza vaccine. Trimming shortened V by 3 bases and J by 4 bases, and 11 bases separated the two germline ends. The germline gives CDR1 KGHDR, CDR2 SFDVKD. The CDR3 runs to 14 residues. General observations from the study: After each seasonal influenza vaccination, few new T cells are recruited, the authors suggested.

The chain couples TRBV24-1 to TRBJ1-2, with D maybe TRBD1 (5 bases). This specimen consisted of PBMCs from blood, obtained on the day of vaccination. The clonotype was recovered from a man aged 50 to 60 who received an inactivated influenza vaccine. The CDR3 coding sequence is TGTGCCACCAGTGATATCGACAGAATCTATGGCTACACCTTC. Its translation is CATSDIDRIYGYTF.